This T cell receptor delta chain appears in the sequencing data of a study of gammadelta T cells in human blood (dated by TCRdb to 2018 to 2021). What the work shows at the level of the full study, not this receptor alone: According to the study, polyclonal expansion of innate gamma-delta T cells immediately after birth appeared to be driven by microbial exposure.

By its share of the sample, this clone is large (0.1 to 1%). Its antigen is unknown. Nothing much larger sits one base from this clone, and base qualities are not available. CDR1 and CDR2 are read off the germline V gene as GEAIGNYY and EKD. Here V drops 3 bases and J drops 3 bases, and the junction holds 8 bases not matched to any gene. Taken from cysteine to phenylalanine, the CDR3 has 19 residues. Left in the record is the CDR3 DNA by itself, 57 bases read in frame from the first base. The method was RT-PCR. Sequencer: Illumina MiSeq. For TCRdb, the public reads were processed anew by CATT, and duplicate DNA sequences were folded into one row. Across this sample there are 500 or so delta-chain clones, with 40% seen only once. The ten largest clones represent approximately 23% of the sample.

The chain was built from TRDV2 and TRDJ3; 12 central nucleotides agree with TRDD3. Sequencing was carried out using Vgamma9Vdelta2 gamma-delta T cells from cord blood. The receptor was isolated from a newborn. At the DNA level, the sequence is TGTGCCTGTGACCCCCCTACTGGGGGATACAGCTGGGACACCCGACAGATGTTTTTC. This sequence encodes CACDPPTGGYSWDTRQMFF.